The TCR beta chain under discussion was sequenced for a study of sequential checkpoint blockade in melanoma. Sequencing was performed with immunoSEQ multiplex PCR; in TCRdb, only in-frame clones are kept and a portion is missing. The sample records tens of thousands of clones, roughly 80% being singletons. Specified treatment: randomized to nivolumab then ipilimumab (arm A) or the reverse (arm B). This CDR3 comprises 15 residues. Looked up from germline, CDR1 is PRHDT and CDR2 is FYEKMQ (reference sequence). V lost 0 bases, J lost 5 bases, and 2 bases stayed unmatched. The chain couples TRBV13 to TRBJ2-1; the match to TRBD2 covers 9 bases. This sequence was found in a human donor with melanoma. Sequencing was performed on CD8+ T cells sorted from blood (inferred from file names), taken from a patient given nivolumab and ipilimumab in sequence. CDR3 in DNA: TGTGCCAGCAGCTTAGGTAGCGGGAGAGACAATGAGCAGTTCTTC. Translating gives CASSLGSGRDNEQFF. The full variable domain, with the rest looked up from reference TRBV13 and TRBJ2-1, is AAGVIQSPRHLIKEKRETATLKCYPIPRHDTVYWYQQGPGQDPQFLISFYEKMQSDKGSIPDRFSAQQFSDYHSELNMSSLELGDSALYFCASSLGSGRDNEQFFGPGTRLTVL.